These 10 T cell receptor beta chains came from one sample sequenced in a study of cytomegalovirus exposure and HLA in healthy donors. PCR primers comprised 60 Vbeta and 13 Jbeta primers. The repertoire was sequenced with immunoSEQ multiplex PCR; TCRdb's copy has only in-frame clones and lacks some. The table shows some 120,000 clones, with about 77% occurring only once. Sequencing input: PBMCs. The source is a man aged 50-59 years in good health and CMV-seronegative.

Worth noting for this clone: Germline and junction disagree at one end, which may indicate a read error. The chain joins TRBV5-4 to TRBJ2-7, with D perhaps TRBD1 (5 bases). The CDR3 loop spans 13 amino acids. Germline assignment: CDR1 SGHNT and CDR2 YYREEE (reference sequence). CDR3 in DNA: TGTGCCAGCAGCTTAAGCCGGCAGGGTGAGCGGTACTTC. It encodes CASSLSRQGERYF. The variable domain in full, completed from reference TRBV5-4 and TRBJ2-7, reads ETGVTQSPTHLIKTRGQQVTLRCSSQSGHNTVSWYQQALGQGPQFIFQYYREEENGRGNFPPRFSGLQFPNYSSELNVNALELDDSALYLCASSLSRQGERYFGPGTRLTVT.

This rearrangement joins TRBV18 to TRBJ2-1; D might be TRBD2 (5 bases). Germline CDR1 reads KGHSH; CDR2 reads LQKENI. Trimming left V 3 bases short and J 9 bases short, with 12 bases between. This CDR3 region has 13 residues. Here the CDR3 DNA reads TGTGCCAGCTCACCCACGACGGCGGGTGAGCAGTTCTTC. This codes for CASSPTTAGEQFF.

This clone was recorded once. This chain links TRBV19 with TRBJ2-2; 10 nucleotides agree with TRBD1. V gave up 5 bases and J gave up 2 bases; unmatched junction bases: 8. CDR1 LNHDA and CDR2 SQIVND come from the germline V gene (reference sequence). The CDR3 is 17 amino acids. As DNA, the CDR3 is TGTGCCAGTAGTCCCAAGCGACAGGGGGCAAACACCGGGGAGCTGTTTTTT. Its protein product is CASSPKRQGANTGELFF. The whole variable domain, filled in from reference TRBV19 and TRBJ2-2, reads DGGITQSPKYLFRKEGQNVTLSCEQNLNHDAMYWYRQDPGQGLRLIYYSQIVNDFQKGDIAEGYSVSREKKESFPLTVTSAQKNPTAFYLCASSPKRQGANTGELFFGEGSRLTVL.

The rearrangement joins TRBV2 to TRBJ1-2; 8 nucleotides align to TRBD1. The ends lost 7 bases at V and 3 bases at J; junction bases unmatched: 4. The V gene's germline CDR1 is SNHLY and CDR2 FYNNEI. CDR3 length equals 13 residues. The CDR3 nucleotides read TGTGCCAGCAATCAACAGGGGGACTATGGCTACACCTTC. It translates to CASNQQGDYGYTF.

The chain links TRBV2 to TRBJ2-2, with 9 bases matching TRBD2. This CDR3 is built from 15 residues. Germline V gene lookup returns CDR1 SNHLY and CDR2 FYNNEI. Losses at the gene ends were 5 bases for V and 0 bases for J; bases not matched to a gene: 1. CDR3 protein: CASSLAGTNTGELFF. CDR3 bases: TGTGCCAGCAGTCTAGCGGGAACGAACACCGGGGAGCTGTTTTTT.

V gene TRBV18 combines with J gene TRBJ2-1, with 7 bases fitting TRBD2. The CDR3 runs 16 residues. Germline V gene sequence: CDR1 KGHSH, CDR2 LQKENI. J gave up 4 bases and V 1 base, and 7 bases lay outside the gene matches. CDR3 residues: CASSPRSGGPYNEQFF. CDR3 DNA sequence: TGTGCCAGCTCACCACGCTCGGGAGGCCCATACAATGAGCAGTTCTTC.

In nucleotides, the CDR3 is TGTGCCAGCTCGCCGCAGCGGGACTTCTCCTACAATGAGCAGTTCTTC. It encodes CASSPQRDFSYNEQFF. The rearrangement links TRBV18 to TRBJ2-1; 7 nucleotides match TRBD2. After removal of 6 bases from V and 0 bases from J, the junction contained 8 bases not matched to a gene. Germline CDR1 and CDR2: KGHSH and LQKENI. The CDR3 runs 16 residues.

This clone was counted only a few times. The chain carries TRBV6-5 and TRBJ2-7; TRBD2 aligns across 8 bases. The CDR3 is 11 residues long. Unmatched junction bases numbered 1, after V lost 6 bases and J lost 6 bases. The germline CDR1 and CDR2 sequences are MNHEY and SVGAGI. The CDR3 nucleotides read TGTGCCAGCAGCCGGGGGGGCGAGCAGTACTTC. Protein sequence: CASSRGGEQYF.

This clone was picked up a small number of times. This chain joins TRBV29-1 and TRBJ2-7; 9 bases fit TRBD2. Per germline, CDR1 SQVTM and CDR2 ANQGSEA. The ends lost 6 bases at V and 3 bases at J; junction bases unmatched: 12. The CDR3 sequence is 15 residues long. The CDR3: CSVVKGAGGFYEQYF. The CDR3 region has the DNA TGCAGCGTAGTGAAGGGAGCGGGAGGCTTCTACGAGCAGTACTTC.

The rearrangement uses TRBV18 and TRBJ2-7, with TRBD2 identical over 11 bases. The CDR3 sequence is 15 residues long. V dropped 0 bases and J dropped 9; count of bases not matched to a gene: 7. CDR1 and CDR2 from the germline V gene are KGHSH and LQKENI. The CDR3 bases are TGTGCCAGCTCACCACCGATAGCGGGAGGGCCTAGGCAGTACTTC. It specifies CASSPPIAGGPRQYF.